These 28 T cell receptor beta chains were sequenced from one sample in a study of cytomegalovirus exposure and HLA in healthy donors. The PCR had 60 Vbeta and 13 Jbeta primers. Profiling relied on immunoSEQ multiplex PCR, and the TCRdb table lists in-frame clones only, not all of them. The sample yields roughly 110,000 clones, 60% to 85% seen once. Sample: PBMCs. Receptor source: a male donor in good health and CMV-seropositive.

Here the CDR3 DNA reads TGTGCCTGGAGTGTACGGGTAGTCGGCGAGCAGTACTTC. Its translation is CAWSVRVVGEQYF. The V and J genes are TRBV30 and TRBJ2-7; no firm D call. CDR3 length: 13 amino acids. The V end was cut by 0 bases, the J end by 6 bases, with 12 bases between. Germline V lookup: CDR1 GTSNPN, CDR2 SVGIG (reference sequence).

This rearrangement joins TRBV11-3 to TRBJ1-4, with D possibly being TRBD1 (5 bases). V shed 3 bases and J shed 7 bases, with 9 bases lying between them. The CDR3 consists of 13 residues. Germline loops: CDR1 SGHNT, CDR2 YENEEA. The CDR3 reads CASSLGPAEKLFF. The CDR3 coding sequence is TGTGCCAGCAGCTTGGGGCCAGCTGAAAAACTGTTTTTT.

This sequence joins TRBV18 and TRBJ2-7, with D maybe TRBD2 (5 bases). CDR1 and CDR2 (germline): KGHSH, LQKENI. V lost 3 bases, J lost 8 bases, and 17 bases lay in between. The CDR3 is 14 amino acids. CDR3 in DNA: TGTGCCAGCTCACCTCCCGGGATCCGGTCCCAGCAGTACTTC. As protein: CASSPPGIRSQQYF.

This clone was counted once. The chain carries TRBV15 and TRBJ2-1; 7 nucleotides align to TRBD2. The germline CDR1 and CDR2 sequences are LNHNV and YYDKDF (reference sequence). CDR3 length equals 15 residues. The V segment lost 3 bases and the J segment 2 bases; nucleotides outside the gene matches: 4. DNA for the CDR3: TGTGCCACCAGCAGGGGGGGACTACCCTACAATGAGCAGTTCTTC. Translation: CATSRGGLPYNEQFF.

V gene TRBV5-6 combines with J gene TRBJ2-5, with D possibly being TRBD2 (6 bases). The CDR3 has 13 amino acids. V was shortened by 7 bases and J by 2 bases, with 12 bases between the two germline ends. Germline values: CDR1 SGHDT, CDR2 YYEEEE. CDR3 region: CASQVSGQETQYF. The CDR3 DNA sequence: TGTGCCAGCCAAGTTAGCGGTCAAGAGACCCAGTACTTC. The full variable domain, with the rest looked up from reference TRBV5-6 and TRBJ2-5, is DAGVTQSPTHLIKTRGQQVTLRCSPKSGHDTVSWYQQALGQGPQFIFQYYEEEERQRGNFPDRFSGHQFPNYSSELNVNALLLGDSALYLCASQVSGQETQYFGPGTRLLVL.

The rearrangement links TRBV7-8 to TRBJ2-3, with 10 nucleotides matching TRBD2. The length of the CDR3 is 16 residues. V lost 2 bases to trimming and J lost 1 base; unmatched junction nucleotides: 3. Germline V CDR1 and CDR2: SGHVS, FQNEAQ. The CDR3 sequence is CASSLFTSGGTDTQYF. The CDR3 DNA follows: TGTGCCAGCAGCTTATTTACTAGCGGGGGCACAGATACGCAGTATTTT.

The chain uses TRBV28 and TRBJ1-5, with 7 bases aligning to TRBD1. Germline CDR1 and CDR2: MDHEN and SYDVKM. J lost 6 bases, V lost 5 bases, and 10 bases had no gene match. CDR3 length equals 15 residues. DNA of the CDR3: TGTGCCAGCAGTCCGGGACAGACTCAAGTTCAGCCCCAGCATTTT. This translates into CASSPGQTQVQPQHF. Together with reference TRBV28 and TRBJ1-5, the CDR3 gives the full variable domain: DVKVTQSSRYLVKRTGEKVFLECVQDMDHENMFWYRQDPGLGLRLIYFSYDVKMKEKGDIPEGYSVSREKKERFSLILESASTNQTSMYLCASSPGQTQVQPQHFGDGTRLSIL.

The gene calls are TRBV6-1 and TRBJ2-5, with 10 nucleotides matching TRBD2. V lost 5 bases to trimming and J lost 5 bases; unmatched junction nucleotides: 5. The CDR3 covers 14 residues. Germline V gives CDR1 MNHNS, CDR2 SASEGT. The CDR3 DNA reads TGTGCCAGCAGTAGCGGGGGGGCCGGGGAGACCCAGTACTTC. Protein sequence: CASSSGGAGETQYF.

The chain links TRBV7-9 to TRBJ1-6; D may be TRBD1 (5 bases). Germline CDR1 reads SEHNR; CDR2 reads FQNEAQ (reference sequence). This CDR3 has 14 residues. Trimming took off 2 bases at V and 8 bases at J, with 10 bases between the two ends. DNA for the CDR3: TGTGCCAGCAGCTTAAAGGGGTCCCATTCACCCCTCCACTTT. Translation gives CASSLKGSHSPLHF.

Only a few counts were recorded for this clone. The chain is built from TRBV9 and TRBJ1-2; 9 bases line up with TRBD1. Germline V CDR1 and CDR2: SGDLS, YYNGEE. This CDR3 has 15 residues. The V gene end was trimmed by 3 bases and the J gene end by 2 bases; junction bases not matched to a gene: 5. In DNA, the CDR3 is TGTGCCAGCAGCGATCCGGGACAGGGAAACTATGGCTACACCTTC. Encoded protein: CASSDPGQGNYGYTF.

The chain recombines TRBV6-1 with TRBJ2-2; tentatively, D is TRBD2 (6 bases). Germline values: CDR1 MNHNS, CDR2 SASEGT. V gave up 6 bases and J gave up 1 base, with 12 bases separating them. The length of the CDR3 is 15 residues. CDR3 coding DNA: TGTGCCAGCAGCCGTCAGGGAGGGAACACCGGGGAGCTGTTTTTT. Residues: CASSRQGGNTGELFF.

The J gene is TRBJ1-3, the V gene TRBV2, with 10 bases aligning to TRBD1. The germline CDR1 and CDR2 sequences are SNHLY and FYNNEI. The CDR3 is made up of 18 amino acids. The V segment lost 6 bases and the J segment 0 bases; nucleotides outside the gene matches: 11. The CDR3, as DNA: TGTGCCAGCAGAGCCGGGACAGGGGTGGACAGCTCTGGAAACACCATATATTTT. This codes for CASRAGTGVDSSGNTIYF.

The CDR3 DNA reads as TGTGCCAGCAGCGATACAGGGACACCGGGTCCCTACAATGAGCAGTTCTTC. This encodes CASSDTGTPGPYNEQFF. This chain links TRBV9 with TRBJ2-1; D is possibly TRBD1 (6 bases). Between the trimmed V and J ends, which lost 3 bases and 2 bases, there was a span of 18 bases. Germline V gives CDR1 SGDLS, CDR2 YYNGEE. The CDR3 contains 17 residues.

The chain carries TRBV7-2 and TRBJ1-3; D not certain. The V end was cut by 1 base, the J end by 0 bases, with 10 bases between. Per germline, CDR1 SGHTA and CDR2 FQGNSA. This CDR3 comprises 16 residues. The CDR3 DNA sequence: TGTGCCAGCAGCTTAGGATTAAGCCCCTCTGGAAACACCATATATTTT. Translated: CASSLGLSPSGNTIYF.

This chain connects TRBV15 to TRBJ1-5; D uncertain. The CDR3 totals 15 residues. Deletions cut 3 bases from V and 9 bases from J, with 18 bases between. Germline V CDR1 and CDR2: LNHNV, YYDKDF (reference sequence). For the CDR3, the DNA is TGTGCCACCAGCAGGGGTGGAAAGGCCGCAGGGCCCCAGCATTTT. Amino acids: CATSRGGKAAGPQHF.

In its sample, this clone was seen a few times. The CDR3 spells CAWGGGQYEQYF. The CDR3 DNA is TGTGCCTGGGGGGGCGGGCAGTACGAGCAGTACTTC. The chain couples TRBV30 to TRBJ2-7; a possible D gene is TRBD1 (6 bases). Germline V CDR1 and CDR2: GTSNPN, SVGIG (reference sequence). V lost 5 bases, J lost 4 bases, and 12 bases lay in between. The CDR3 contains 12 residues. Supplemented by reference TRBV30 and TRBJ2-7, the full variable domain reads SQTIHQWPATLVQPVGSPLSLECTVEGTSNPNLYWYRQAAGRGLQLLFYSVGIGQISSEVPQNLSASRPQDRQFILSSKKLLLSDSGFYLCAWGGGQYEQYFGPGTRLTVT.

This clone was recorded once. V usage is TRBV5-1 and J usage is TRBJ2-7; TRBD2 matches at 8 bases. This CDR3 has 17 residues. Trimming at V came to 0 bases and at J to 5 bases, leaving 13 bases not matched to a gene. Per germline, CDR1 SGHRS and CDR2 YFSETQ. The CDR3 DNA reads TGCGCCAGCAGCTTGGGGAGCGTTGCGGGGGGTATTGACGAGCAGTACTTC. The encoded protein is CASSLGSVAGGIDEQYF.

The chain has TRBV4-3 and TRBJ1-2; 9 positions agree with TRBD1. This CDR3 has 12 residues. With V trimmed by 6 bases and J by 8 bases, 4 bases remained unmatched. Germline CDR1 reads LGHNA; CDR2 reads YSLEER. The CDR3 bases are TGCGCCAGCAGAGGACAGGGGAACGGCTACACCTTC. It yields the protein CASRGQGNGYTF.

The V call is TRBV29-1, the J call TRBJ2-3; no clear D. Deletions cut 6 bases from V and 6 bases from J, with 7 bases between. CDR3 length equals 10 residues. Germline V gene data show CDR1 as SQVTM and CDR2 as ANQGSEA. Here the CDR3 reads CSVAMDTQYF. The CDR3 nucleotides read TGCAGCGTGGCCATGGATACGCAGTATTTT.

Only one count was recorded for this clone. The rearrangement joins TRBV19 to TRBJ2-2, with 12 bases aligning to TRBD1. CDR1 LNHDA and CDR2 SQIVND come from the germline V gene (reference sequence). The CDR3 covers 15 residues. V was clipped by 8 bases and J by 7 bases; unmatched bases: 8. The CDR3 DNA sequence: TGTGCCAGTTGGGACAGGGGGCGAAAGGACGGGGAGCTGTTTTTT. It translates to CASWDRGRKDGELFF.

V and J are TRBV5-1 and TRBJ2-3; 9 bases agree with TRBD2. Trimming removed 1 base from V and 4 bases from J; junction bases left unmatched: 10. The CDR3 runs 17 residues. CDR1 and CDR2 from the germline V gene are SGHRS and YFSETQ. The CDR3 sequence: CASSLRGGRAIPDTQYF. The CDR3 region has the DNA TGCGCCAGCAGCTTGAGGGGCGGGAGGGCCATCCCAGATACGCAGTATTTT.

CDR3 DNA sequence: TGTGCCAGCAGTGGCCGGGACAGGGGTTGGGAGCTGTTTTTT. Protein: CASSGRDRGWELFF. The chain carries TRBV6-1 and TRBJ2-2; 10 bases agree with TRBD1. The CDR3 covers 14 residues. With 4 bases clipped from V and 9 bases from J, the junction kept 5 bases outside the gene matches. Germline lookup yields CDR1 MNHNS and CDR2 SASEGT.

The gene calls are TRBV5-6 and TRBJ1-5, with D possibly being TRBD1 (6 bases). From germline, CDR1 is SGHDT and CDR2 YYEEEE. This CDR3 spans 17 amino acids. The V end lost 4 bases, the J end lost 4 bases, and 21 bases lay between the germline ends. CDR3 in amino acids: CASSRSLGGRRNQPQHF. The CDR3 DNA sequence: TGTGCCAGCAGCCGGTCCCTGGGGGGGCGTAGGAATCAGCCCCAGCATTTT.

This rearrangement joins TRBV19 to TRBJ1-4; D gene ambiguous. The germline gives CDR1 LNHDA, CDR2 SQIVND (reference sequence). The CDR3 length is 14 residues. Deletions cut 8 bases from V and 4 bases from J, with 14 bases between. The CDR3 loop is CASGQRRVNEKLFF. In nucleotides, the CDR3 is TGTGCCAGTGGTCAACGGAGGGTTAATGAAAAACTGTTTTTT.

The gene calls are TRBV9 and TRBJ1-2, with D perhaps TRBD1 (6 bases). The CDR3 sequence is 17 residues long. The V end was cut by 4 bases, the J end by 5 bases, with 24 bases between. Per germline, CDR1 SGDLS and CDR2 YYNGEE. The CDR3 DNA sequence: TGTGCCAGCAGCCAGCCGAGGGGACAATTTTTCGAATATGGCTACACCTTC. Translated, it gives CASSQPRGQFFEYGYTF.

The chain uses TRBV7-8 and TRBJ1-5; 8 nucleotides align to TRBD1. The V gene's germline CDR1 is SGHVS and CDR2 FQNEAQ. This CDR3 is built from 19 residues. The ends lost 1 base at V and 4 bases at J; junction bases unmatched: 15. The CDR3 DNA reads TGTGCCAGCAGCTTAGGGGCGACAGGGGCTAGTCAGGGGAATCAGCCCCAGCATTTT. Translating gives CASSLGATGASQGNQPQHF.

This clone was seen a single time. The V call is TRBV10-3, the J call TRBJ1-5, with TRBD1 matching 7 bases. V gave up 4 bases and J gave up 7 bases; unmatched junction bases: 7. CDR3 length equals 14 residues. The germline gives CDR1 ENHRY, CDR2 SYGVKD. The CDR3 spells CAISGRQGGQPQHF. For the CDR3, the DNA is TGTGCCATCAGTGGGCGACAGGGAGGACAGCCCCAGCATTTT.

Details on this clone: The sample holds other DNA sequences that translate to the same CDR3. The rearrangement links TRBV28 to TRBJ2-1; D perhaps matches TRBD2 (7 bases). This CDR3 has 15 residues. Deletions cut 3 bases from V and 2 bases from J, with 11 bases between. CDR1 is MDHEN, CDR2 SYDVKM, per germline. DNA for the CDR3: TGTGCCAGCAGTTTGGGGGGGCAACCCTACAATGAGCAGTTCTTC. Its protein is CASSLGGQPYNEQFF.